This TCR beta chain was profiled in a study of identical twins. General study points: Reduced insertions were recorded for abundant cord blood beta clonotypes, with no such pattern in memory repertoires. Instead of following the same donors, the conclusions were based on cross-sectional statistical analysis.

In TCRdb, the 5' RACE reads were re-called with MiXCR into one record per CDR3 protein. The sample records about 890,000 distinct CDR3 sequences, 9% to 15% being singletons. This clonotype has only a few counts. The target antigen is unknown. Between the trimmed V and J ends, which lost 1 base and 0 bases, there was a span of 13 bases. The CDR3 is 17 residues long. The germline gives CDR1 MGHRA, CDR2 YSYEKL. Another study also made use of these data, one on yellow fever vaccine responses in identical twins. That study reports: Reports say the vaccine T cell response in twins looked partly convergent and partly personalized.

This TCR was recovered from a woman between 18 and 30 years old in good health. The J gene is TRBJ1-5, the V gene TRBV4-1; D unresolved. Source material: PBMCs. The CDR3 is CASSQGGRLFSNQPQHF. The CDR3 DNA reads TGCGCCAGCAGCCAAGGTGGGCGGCTTTTTAGCAATCAGCCCCAGCATTTT.